The rows below give T cell receptor beta chains drawn from one sample of a study of T cells in Graves' hyperthyroidism and ophthalmopathy. TCRdb re-analysed the multiplex PCR reads in MiXCR, keeping a single row per CDR3 protein. The repertoire has approximately 480,000 distinct CDR3 sequences, less than 25% of them found once; the top ten carry 26%. The sample taken for sequencing was blood. All receptors derive from a man younger than 35 with Graves' hyperthyroidism. Both conserved end residues are part of each CDR3. A D gene is named only where the DNA matches it firmly. Where a row states a size, it is once, few, many or the class of an expanded clone; other rows omit it.

j_call | v_call | d_call | clone_size | cdr3_aa | cdr3_nt
TRBJ1-1 | TRBV6-1 | - | many | CASTYGAEAFF | TGTGCCAGCACCTACGGTGCTGAAGCTTTCTTT
TRBJ2-7 | TRBV11-1 | - | - | CASSQMVGTYEQYF | TGTGCCAGCAGCCAGATGGTAGGGACGTACGAGCAGTACTTC
TRBJ1-5 | TRBV6-5 | - | many | CASSYSNPWADNQPQHF | TGTGCCAGCAGTTACTCTAACCCGTGGGCAGATAATCAGCCCCAGCATTTT
TRBJ1-1 | TRBV19 | - | few | CASSPGLFTEACF | TGTGCCAGTAGTCCGGGACTTTTCACTGAAGCTTGCTTT
TRBJ2-7 | TRBV29-1 | TRBD1 | - | CSVLGTGPYEQYF | TGCAGCGTCCTAGGGACAGGGCCGTACGAGCAGTACTTC
TRBJ2-7 | TRBV20-1 | TRBD2 | - | CSARSLAGNEQYF | TGCAGTGCTAGAAGTCTAGCGGGCAACGAGCAGTACTTC
TRBJ1-1 | TRBV19 | - | many | CASSDQRTEAFF | TGTGCCAGTAGTGATCAAAGAACTGAAGCTTTCTTT
TRBJ1-6 | TRBV9 | - | many | CASSVGTANSPLHF | TGTGCCAGCAGCGTGGGGACTGCGAATTCACCCCTCCACTTT
TRBJ2-5 | TRBV6-5 | TRBD1 | - | CASSYSPGQGETQYF | TGTGCCAGCAGTTACTCTCCGGGACAGGGAGAGACCCAGTACTTC
TRBJ1-6 | TRBV28 | - | - | CPSRGQYNSPLHF | TGTCCCAGCAGGGGACAATATAATTCACCCCTCCACTTT
TRBJ1-5 | TRBV30 | - | once | CAWSVGQVSQPQHF | TGTGCCTGGAGTGTCGGGCAGGTCAGTCAGCCCCAGCATTTT
TRBJ1-6 | TRBV6-2/TRBV6-3 | - | - | CASSSTQWDSPLHF | TGTGCCAGCAGCTCGACTCAATGGGATTCACCCCTCCACTTT
TRBJ1-3 | TRBV5-1 | - | many | CASSPRTADSGNTIYF | TGCGCCAGCAGCCCCCGAACGGCCGACTCTGGAAACACCATATATTTT
TRBJ2-7 | TRBV20-1 | TRBD1 | many | CSARTGLYEQYF | TGCAGTGCCCGGACAGGGCTCTACGAGCAGTACTTC
TRBJ2-5 | TRBV11-2 | - | - | CASSFSHGQETQYF | TGTGCCAGCAGCTTTAGCCACGGGCAAGAGACCCAGTACTTC
TRBJ1-2 | TRBV28 | - | - | CASSPTGSAGYTF | TGTGCCAGCAGCCCGACAGGTTCGGCTGGCTACACCTTC
TRBJ2-7 | TRBV19 | - | - | CASSILLEGLHEQYF | TGTGCCAGTAGTATTTTATTGGAAGGGTTGCACGAGCAGTACTTC
TRBJ2-5 | TRBV20-1 | - | many | CSASVTRETQYF | TGCAGTGCTAGTGTCACTAGGGAGACCCAGTACTTC
TRBJ1-1 | TRBV7-8 | TRBD1 | - | CASSLTGGENTEAFF | TGTGCCAGCAGCCTAACAGGGGGCGAGAACACTGAAGCTTTCTTT
TRBJ1-6 | TRBV6-2/TRBV6-3 | - | few | CASSRLDYNSPLHF | TGTGCCAGCAGTAGGTTGGACTATAATTCACCCCTCCACTTT
TRBJ2-6 | TRBV11-2 | TRBD2 | - | CASSQPQLAGHGANVLTF | TGTGCCAGCAGTCAACCACAACTAGCGGGGCACGGGGCCAACGTCCTGACTTTC
TRBJ2-7 | TRBV5-1 | TRBD2 | few | CASSIPLGLAGQDSYEQYF | TGCGCCAGCAGCATCCCCCTGGGACTAGCGGGACAAGATTCCTACGAGCAGTACTTC
TRBJ1-1 | TRBV28 | - | many | CASSFGLGGGNTEAFF | TGTGCCAGCAGCTTCGGTTTGGGGGGCGGAAACACTGAAGCTTTCTTT
TRBJ1-1 | TRBV20-1 | - | - | CSASPRVNTEAFF | TGCAGTGCTAGCCCCAGAGTCAACACTGAAGCTTTCTTT
TRBJ2-5 | TRBV6-1 | - | many | CASRITGQETQYF | TGTGCCAGCAGGATCACAGGACAAGAGACCCAGTACTTC
TRBJ1-3 | TRBV4-1 | - | many | CASSQEGNSFGDTIYF | TGCGCCAGCAGCCAAGAGGGAAACAGCTTTGGGGACACCATATATTTT
TRBJ1-2 | TRBV5-6 | - | - | CASIARHLSGYTF | TGTGCCAGCATAGCTCGCCATCTGTCCGGCTACACCTTC
TRBJ1-1 | TRBV28 | TRBD1 | many | CASSPGTENTEAFF | TGTGCCAGCAGTCCTGGGACAGAGAACACTGAAGCTTTCTTT
TRBJ1-3 | TRBV11-2 | - | many | CASSFTLSSGNTIYF | TGTGCCAGCAGCTTCACCTTATCCTCTGGAAACACCATATATTTT
TRBJ2-7 | TRBV20-1 | - | - | CSARFLRSFSYEQYF | TGCAGTGCTAGATTTTTAAGATCCTTCTCCTACGAGCAGTACTTC
TRBJ2-2 | TRBV6-5 | TRBD2 | - | CASSSLAGDTGELFF | TGTGCCAGCAGTTCCCTAGCGGGAGACACCGGGGAGCTGTTTTTT
TRBJ1-3 | TRBV3-1 | - | - | CASSQDRLGNTIYF | TGTGCCAGCAGCCAAGATCGGCTCGGAAACACCATATATTTT
TRBJ2-3 | TRBV11-2 | TRBD2 | - | CASSSGLAGGRSTDTQYF | TGTGCCAGCAGCTCGGGACTAGCGGGGGGCCGAAGCACAGATACGCAGTATTTT
TRBJ2-7 | TRBV12-3/TRBV12-4 | TRBD2 | - | CASSLAGGLYEQYF | TGTGCCAGCAGCCTAGCGGGGGGCCTCTACGAGCAGTACTTC
TRBJ2-5 | TRBV7-8 | TRBD2 | many | CASSPAGRGETQYF | TGTGCCAGCAGCCCAGCAGGGAGGGGAGAGACCCAGTACTTC
TRBJ2-3 | TRBV2 | TRBD2 | few | CASSFSSLAGQADTQYF | TGTGCCAGCAGTTTCTCCTCACTAGCGGGGCAGGCAGATACGCAGTATTTT
TRBJ1-1 | TRBV10-3 | - | many | CAAASSGNTEAFF | TGTGCCGCCGCTTCCTCAGGGAACACTGAAGCTTTCTTT
TRBJ1-2 | TRBV12-3/TRBV12-4 | TRBD1 | many | CASSLDLQGASGYTF | TGTGCCAGCAGTTTAGATCTACAGGGGGCGTCGGGCTACACCTTC
TRBJ1-1 | TRBV5-1 | - | many | CASSLARGGTEAFF | TGCGCCAGCAGCTTGGCTCGCGGAGGCACTGAAGCTTTCTTT
TRBJ1-5 | TRBV6-2/TRBV6-3 | TRBD1 | many | CASSRTGGALVNQPQHF | TGTGCCAGCAGTCGCACAGGGGGCGCGTTGGTCAATCAGCCCCAGCATTTT
TRBJ2-5 | TRBV20-1 | - | - | CSAASGGRETQYF | TGCAGTGCTGCCTCGGGGGGCCGAGAGACCCAGTACTTC
TRBJ2-7 | TRBV15 | - | many | CATSSGVEYEQYF | TGTGCCACCAGCAGCGGTGTCGAATACGAGCAGTACTTC
TRBJ1-1 | TRBV12-3/TRBV12-4 | - | many | CASSLVVGGAEAFF | TGTGCCAGCAGTTTAGTCGTTGGAGGGGCTGAAGCTTTCTTT
TRBJ1-2 | TRBV28 | - | - | CASRPQGPGGYTF | TGTGCCAGCAGGCCTCAGGGGCCCGGTGGCTACACCTTC
TRBJ2-5 | TRBV7-2 | TRBD2 | many | CASSLAASGGPETQYF | TGTGCCAGCAGCTTAGCAGCTAGCGGGGGCCCAGAGACCCAGTACTTC
TRBJ1-1 | TRBV18 | - | many | CASSPPDGEAFF | TGTGCCAGCTCACCTCCCGACGGTGAAGCTTTCTTT
TRBJ1-1 | TRBV6-1 | TRBD1 | many | CASRRDRMNTEAFF | TGTGCCAGCAGGAGGGACAGGATGAACACTGAAGCTTTCTTT
TRBJ2-6 | TRBV11-2 | - | - | CASSSPWGAGANVLTF | TGTGCCAGCAGCAGCCCTTGGGGGGCTGGGGCCAACGTCCTGACTTTC
TRBJ1-3 | TRBV25-1 | - | many | CASSELDGKESGNTIYF | TGTGCCAGCAGTGAATTAGACGGAAAGGAGTCTGGAAACACCATATATTTT
TRBJ1-2 | TRBV7-9 | - | many | CASSGEGYGYTF | TGTGCCAGCAGCGGGGAGGGCTATGGCTACACCTTC
TRBJ1-5 | TRBV28 | - | - | CASSVTRGQHQPQHF | TGTGCCAGCAGTGTTACCCGGGGGCAGCATCAGCCCCAGCATTTT